The 20 T cell receptor beta chains in this list originate from one sample, sequenced in a study of blood T cell repertoires in COVID-19. Assay used: immunoSEQ multiplex PCR; TCRdb lists only in-frame clones, some missing. The sample lists 250,000 to 300,000 clones; about nine tenths were seen once. The sequencing sample was made of PBMCs or T cells enriched from blood (not recorded which). The source is a man between 18 and 29 years old who had recovered from COVID-19.

This clone occurred once. The same CDR3 can be traced to other DNA sequences in this sample. The chain combines TRBV11-3 with TRBJ2-1; perhaps TRBD2 as D (5 bases). The CDR3 is 12 amino acids. Trimming removed 0 bases at V and 10 bases at J, with 7 bases between. CDR1 SGHNT and CDR2 YENEEA come from the germline V gene. The CDR3: CASSLDRGEQFF. The DNA of the CDR3 is TGTGCCAGCAGCTTAGATCGGGGAGAGCAGTTCTTC.

The rearrangement joins TRBV18 to TRBJ2-1; 7 nucleotides line up with TRBD2. The CDR3 length is 14 residues. V lost 1 base, J lost 9 bases, and 6 bases stayed unmatched. The germline CDR1 and CDR2 sequences are KGHSH and LQKENI. The CDR3 reads CASSPRAGAAEQFF. The CDR3 bases are TGTGCCAGCTCACCACGGGCGGGAGCGGCTGAGCAGTTCTTC.

DNA for the CDR3: TGTGCCAGCAGCCCTACGTGGACAGGGCAGGCTTTCTTT. Amino acid sequence: CASSPTWTGQAFF. The V gene is TRBV7-9, the J gene TRBJ1-1; 8 nucleotides agree with TRBD1. V lost 5 bases and J lost 11; bases outside the gene matches: 10. This CDR3 has 13 amino acids. Per the germline V gene, CDR1 is SEHNR and CDR2 is FQNEAQ (reference sequence).

The V and J genes are TRBV6-5 and TRBJ1-1; the match to TRBD1 covers 10 bases. V lost 7 bases, J lost 2 bases, and 7 bases stayed unmatched. CDR1 MNHEY and CDR2 SVGAGI come from the germline V gene. CDR3 length equals 15 residues. The CDR3 region has the DNA TGTGCCAGCACTAAGACAGGGGGCATAAACACTGAAGCTTTCTTT. Protein product: CASTKTGGINTEAFF.

The chain combines TRBV11-3 with TRBJ2-2; the D is unclear. This CDR3 is 14 amino acids long. Germline loops: CDR1 SGHNT, CDR2 YENEEA. Trimming removed 0 bases at V and 5 bases at J, with 7 bases between. For the CDR3, the DNA is TGTGCCAGCAGCTTAGATGTCGGGACCGGGGAGCTGTTTTTT. Its protein is CASSLDVGTGELFF. Based on the CDR3 plus reference TRBV11-3 and TRBJ2-2, the full variable domain is EAGVVQSPRYKIIEKKQPVAFWCNPISGHNTLYWYLQNLGQGPELLIRYENEEAVDDSQLPKDRFSAERLKGVDSTLKIQPAELGDSAVYLCASSLDVGTGELFFGEGSRLTVL.

The chain joins TRBV28 to TRBJ1-3, with D perhaps matching TRBD1 (5 bases). The germline V gene encodes CDR1 MDHEN and CDR2 SYDVKM. The CDR3 sequence is 14 residues long. V gave up 5 bases and J gave up 3 bases, with 11 bases separating them. The CDR3 DNA follows: TGTGCCAGCAGTCTCGTCGGGGGTGGAAACACCATATATTTT. This encodes CASSLVGGGNTIYF.

V usage is TRBV14 and J usage is TRBJ2-7, with 10 bases lining up with TRBD1. The germline V gene has CDR1 SGHDN and CDR2 FVKESK. The length of the CDR3 is 15 residues. V dropped 3 bases and J dropped 3; count of bases not matched to a gene: 5. As DNA, the CDR3 is TGTGCCAGCAGCCATAGGGACAGGGGAGACTACGAGCAGTACTTC. This encodes CASSHRDRGDYEQYF. The full variable domain, rest sourced from reference TRBV14 and TRBJ2-7, is EAGVTQFPSHSVIEKGQTVTLRCDPISGHDNLYWYRRVMGKEIKFLLHFVKESKQDESGMPNNRFLAERTGGTYSTLKVQPAELEDSGVYFCASSHRDRGDYEQYFGPGTRLTVT.

This clone was counted once. The V call is TRBV6-5, the J call TRBJ2-1, with 8 bases lining up with TRBD2. The CDR3 contains 14 residues. V gave up 9 bases and J gave up 8 bases; unmatched junction bases: 12. Germline CDR1 and CDR2: MNHEY and SVGAGI. CDR3 nucleotide sequence: TGTGCCAGTGAGCGGGAGTCTATGTTGTATGAGCAGTTCTTC. Protein product: CASERESMLYEQFF.

This chain links TRBV3-1 (or the pseudogene TRBV3-2) with TRBJ1-6; 7 bases line up with TRBD1. V lost 3 bases to trimming and J lost 13 bases; unmatched junction nucleotides: 12. The CDR3 is 15 residues long. Germline V CDR1 and CDR2: LGHDT, YNNKEL (reference sequence). CDR3: CASSHGTTGASPLHF. For the CDR3, the DNA is TGTGCCAGCAGCCACGGTACTACAGGGGCGTCTCCCCTCCACTTT.

J is TRBJ2-7 and V is TRBV6-5, with 7 bases fitting TRBD1. V was pared by 8 bases and J by 4 bases, with 8 bases of the junction left unmatched. Germline CDR1 MNHEY, CDR2 SVGAGI. This CDR3 comprises 13 residues. The CDR3 loop is CASGRGPGYEQYF. CDR3 DNA: TGTGCCAGCGGAAGGGGGCCAGGGTACGAGCAGTACTTC.

This rearrangement joins TRBV7-6 to TRBJ2-2; 8 nucleotides agree with TRBD2. The CDR3 spans 16 residues. Germline V gene data show CDR1 as SGHVS and CDR2 as FNYEAQ. V was pared by 5 bases and J by 4 bases, with 9 bases of the junction left unmatched. Here the CDR3 reads CASSREGMGGTGELFF. The CDR3 DNA reads TGTGCCAGCAGCCGGGAGGGGATGGGTGGCACCGGGGAGCTGTTTTTT.

V and J are TRBV7-9 and TRBJ2-5; TRBD2 matches at 11 bases. The CDR3 contains 18 residues. The germline gives CDR1 SEHNR, CDR2 FQNEAQ (reference sequence). J gave up 0 bases and V 1 base, and 7 bases lay outside the gene matches. Here the CDR3 DNA reads TGTGCCAGCAGCTTAGGGCTAGCGGGGGGACAGTACCAAGAGACCCAGTACTTC. It codes for CASSLGLAGGQYQETQYF.

This chain joins TRBV10-2 and TRBJ1-1, with D unclear. The germline V gene has CDR1 WSHSY and CDR2 SAAADI. V shed 3 bases and J shed 1 base, with 12 bases lying between them. The CDR3 extends over 15 amino acids. CDR3 nucleotide sequence: TGCGCCAGCAGTGATCTATCGCAAGCGAACACTGAAGCTTTCTTT. It specifies CASSDLSQANTEAFF.

This rearrangement joins TRBV10-3 to TRBJ2-2; 9 bases match TRBD2. V lost 3 bases and J lost 8; bases outside the gene matches: 10. The CDR3 has 16 residues. Germline V lookup: CDR1 ENHRY, CDR2 SYGVKD. CDR3 loop: CAISDSAGGPTGELFF. CDR3 DNA: TGTGCCATCAGTGATAGCGCGGGAGGGCCTACTGGGGAGCTGTTTTTT.

The chain joins TRBV27 to TRBJ1-2, with 7 nucleotides matching TRBD1. Germline trimming cut 6 bases from V and 6 bases from J; bases unmatched to any gene: 13. Germline CDR1 reads MNHEY; CDR2 reads SMNVEV (reference sequence). The CDR3 loop spans 15 amino acids. CDR3 DNA sequence: TGTGCCAGCAGGCAGACGACAGGGAAGGAGAATGGCTACACCTTC. Translating gives CASRQTTGKENGYTF.

This clone has a single count. The chain joins TRBV14 to TRBJ1-1; D gene ambiguous. The CDR3 loop spans 11 amino acids. Trimming took 6 bases from V and 8 from J, leaving 10 bases between them. The germline V gene has CDR1 SGHDN and CDR2 FVKESK. CDR3 nucleotide sequence: TGTGCCAGCAGACTAAACCTGGAAGCTTTCTTT. Translated: CASRLNLEAFF.

This clone was observed a few times. V gene TRBV20-1 combines with J gene TRBJ2-7; 7 bases fit TRBD2. Germline CDR1 and CDR2: DFQATT and SNEGSKA (reference sequence). The CDR3 has 13 amino acids. The junction had 7 bases not matched to a gene; V was cut back by 3 bases and J by 5 bases. CDR3 coding DNA: TGCAGTGCTAGTAGCGGGTTGGCCCACGAGCAGTACTTC. This encodes CSASSGLAHEQYF.

The chain recombines TRBV6-5 with TRBJ1-3; 9 bases are shared with TRBD1. The germline V gene has CDR1 MNHEY and CDR2 SVGAGI. There are 16 residues in the CDR3. After removal of 4 bases from V and 2 bases from J, the junction contained 6 bases not matched to a gene. DNA for the CDR3: TGTGCCAGCAGTTCCTGGACAGGGGTGACTGGAAACACCATATATTTT. Translated, it gives CASSSWTGVTGNTIYF.

The chain couples TRBV3-1 (or the pseudogene TRBV3-2) to TRBJ1-3; D ambiguous. The CDR3 runs to 16 residues. V dropped 4 bases and J dropped 0 bases, with 13 bases sitting between them. Germline V gene data show CDR1 as LGHDT and CDR2 as YNNKEL (reference sequence). CDR3 bases: TGTGCCAGCAGCCTAAGATCTACTCACTCTGGAAACACCATATATTTT. It specifies CASSLRSTHSGNTIYF.

This clone has only a few counts. V is TRBV7-2 and J is TRBJ2-7; weak D call: TRBD1 (6 bases). Per germline, CDR1 SGHTA and CDR2 FQGNSA. With 5 bases removed from V and 2 bases from J, the gap between germline ends came to 13 bases. The CDR3 loop spans 14 amino acids. The CDR3 reads CASSNNRVAYEQYF. In DNA, the CDR3 is TGTGCCAGCAGCAATAACAGGGTCGCCTACGAGCAGTACTTC.